Shown below are 23 T cell receptor beta chains from a single sample sequenced in a study of cytomegalovirus exposure and HLA in healthy donors (TCRdb year 2017). Library prep was done by the immunoSEQ multiplex PCR assay. The multiplex PCR relied on a mix of 60 forward primers for TCR Vbeta segments and 13 reverse primers for TCR Jbeta segments. Entries here come from immuneACCESS through TCRdb and include only in-frame sequences with V and J called. Some clones fail to appear in such tables; in the studies checked, an unresolved V gene covers under half of the shortfall, and the cause of the remainder is unknown. The sample table lists roughly 150,000 clones, 65% to 90% of them with a count of one. The leading ten clones occupy approximately 6.3% of the sample. The sample consisted of PBMCs. These TCRs come from a woman aged 45 to 65 in good health and CMV-seropositive.

This rearrangement joins TRBV5-1 to TRBJ2-1; D is perhaps TRBD1 (5 bases). There are 15 residues in the CDR3. The germline CDR1 and CDR2 sequences are SGHRS and YFSETQ. Trimming took 2 bases from V and 8 from J, leaving 17 bases between them. The CDR3 DNA is TGCGCCAGCAGCTTAAGCAGGGTAGGGTTCGATGAGCAGTTCTTC. Protein: CASSLSRVGFDEQFF.

V and J are TRBV30 and TRBJ2-3; TRBD2 matches 9 bases. This CDR3 is 16 amino acids long. CDR1 is GTSNPN and CDR2 is SVGIG in the germline V gene (reference sequence). V trimming: 3 bases; J trimming: 2 bases; junction bases outside the gene matches: 9. Here the CDR3 DNA reads TGTGCCTGGAGGAGGGCTAGCGGGGCCTTCACAGATACGCAGTATTTT. Amino acid sequence: CAWRRASGAFTDTQYF. Using reference TRBV30 and TRBJ2-3 for the parts outside the CDR3, the full variable domain is SQTIHQWPATLVQPVGSPLSLECTVEGTSNPNLYWYRQAAGRGLQLLFYSVGIGQISSEVPQNLSASRPQDRQFILSSKKLLLSDSGFYLCAWRRASGAFTDTQYFGPGTRLTVL.

This clone appeared once. The chain employs TRBV7-9 and TRBJ1-5, with a possible D match to TRBD1 (5 bases). Trimming took 8 bases from V and 0 from J, leaving 8 bases between them. Germline assignment: CDR1 SEHNR and CDR2 FQNEAQ (reference sequence). This CDR3 has 13 residues. The CDR3 loop is CASARDSNQPQHF. The CDR3 DNA reads TGTGCCAGCGCCAGGGATAGCAATCAGCCCCAGCATTTT.

The V gene is TRBV2, the J gene TRBJ1-1; D might be TRBD1 (6 bases). The CDR3 has 14 amino acids. Germline V gene data show CDR1 as SNHLY and CDR2 as FYNNEI. The ends were cut back, 8 bases at V and 1 base at J, with 14 bases in the middle. The chain's CDR3 is CASQGRVRNTEAFF. In nucleotides, the CDR3 is TGTGCCAGCCAGGGGAGGGTCCGGAACACTGAAGCTTTCTTT.

The V call is TRBV20-1, the J call TRBJ2-7; unclear D gene. This CDR3 has 11 amino acids. Per germline, CDR1 DFQATT and CDR2 SNEGSKA (reference sequence). V lost 1 base, J lost 4 bases, and 5 bases lay in between. CDR3 region: CSARVGYEQYF. The CDR3 DNA is TGCAGTGCTAGAGTCGGGTACGAGCAGTACTTC.

This clone was seen more than once but under ten times. The V gene is TRBV27, the J gene TRBJ2-1; 9 bases agree with TRBD2. This CDR3 region has 14 residues. CDR1 and CDR2 from the germline V gene are MNHEY and SMNVEV (reference sequence). With 5 bases clipped from V and 7 bases from J, the junction kept 6 bases outside the gene matches. Here the CDR3 DNA reads TGTGCCAGCAGTGCGGGACTAGCTACGAATGAGCAGTTCTTC. This codes for CASSAGLATNEQFF.

The genes are TRBV19 and TRBJ2-1, with 8 bases aligning to TRBD1. In germline, CDR1 is LNHDA, CDR2 SQIVND (reference sequence). V lost 5 bases, J lost 6 bases, and 9 bases stayed unmatched. CDR3 length equals 15 residues. The CDR3 nucleotides read TGTGCCAGTAGTCAAAGATCACAGGGGGGCAATGAGCAGTTCTTC. It encodes CASSQRSQGGNEQFF.

The chain carries TRBV5-4 and TRBJ2-2; D gene uncertain. There are 15 residues in the CDR3. Germline CDR1 reads SGHNT; CDR2 reads YYREEE (reference sequence). V lost 1 base, J lost 0 bases, and 7 bases lay in between. DNA of the CDR3: TGTGCCAGCAGCTTGTCACACCCGAACACCGGGGAGCTGTTTTTT. Its protein product is CASSLSHPNTGELFF.

J is TRBJ1-2 and V is TRBV7-9, with D maybe TRBD1 (5 bases). The CDR3 covers 12 residues. Germline assignment: CDR1 SEHNR and CDR2 FQNEAQ (reference sequence). Between the trimmed V and J ends, which lost 11 bases and 6 bases, there was a span of 16 bases. DNA of the CDR3: TGTGCCGGAACCGGGGGTCCCCATGGCTACACCTTC. Its protein is CAGTGGPHGYTF.

A word on this clone: Within the sample, other DNA sequences also encode this same CDR3. The CDR3 sequence is CASSVALNTEAFF. CDR3 nucleotides: TGTGCCAGCAGCGTAGCGTTGAACACTGAAGCTTTCTTT. This chain links TRBV9 with TRBJ1-1; D not resolved. V was trimmed by 0 bases and J by 0 bases, leaving 3 bases between them. This CDR3 has 13 amino acids. CDR1 and CDR2 (germline): SGDLS, YYNGEE.

The chain carries TRBV6-5 and TRBJ1-3; D unclear. The CDR3 runs 13 residues. V was shortened by 5 bases and J by 3 bases, with 8 bases between the two germline ends. Germline V CDR1 and CDR2: MNHEY, SVGAGI. CDR3 DNA sequence: TGTGCCAGCAGTCAGGAGGGTGGAAACACCATATATTTT. Its translation: CASSQEGGNTIYF.

This clone was found a few times. Distinct nucleotide sequences in the sample also encode this CDR3. V usage is TRBV29-1 and J usage is TRBJ1-1; D ambiguous. CDR3 length equals 11 residues. Looked up from germline, CDR1 is SQVTM and CDR2 is ANQGSEA. Trimming stripped 4 bases from V and 0 bases from J, with 3 bases between. CDR3 sequence (DNA): TGCAGCGTTGTCGTGAACACTGAAGCTTTCTTT. Protein product: CSVVVNTEAFF.

The chain recombines TRBV4-3 with TRBJ2-3; D is ambiguous. The CDR3 runs 13 residues. Germline CDR1 reads LGHNA; CDR2 reads YSLEER. V was cut by 1 base and J by 5 bases, with 7 bases left in between. The CDR3 bases are TGCGCCAGCAGCCAAGGAGAGGAAGATACGCAGTATTTT. Encoded protein: CASSQGEEDTQYF.

J is TRBJ1-2 and V is TRBV11-2, with D hard to call. Trimming stripped 5 bases from V and 4 bases from J, with 17 bases between. The CDR3 consists of 15 residues. The V gene's germline CDR1 is SGHAT and CDR2 FQNNGV. The CDR3 coding sequence is TGTGCCAGCAGCAACCCGTGGAGGGAAGGCTATGGCTACACCTTC. As protein: CASSNPWREGYGYTF.

The chain has TRBV4-2 and TRBJ1-2; D gene ambiguous. The germline V and J ends were trimmed by 1 base and 8 bases, with 17 bases remaining between them. The CDR3 runs 15 residues. In germline, CDR1 is LGHNA, CDR2 YNFKEQ. Here the CDR3 DNA reads TGTGCCAGCAGCCAAGTAGGCGAGTCCTCCGGGGGCTACACCTTC. This sequence encodes CASSQVGESSGGYTF.

The sample holds a few counts of this clone. This chain links TRBV6-5 with TRBJ1-4; D might be TRBD1 (6 bases). The CDR3 loop spans 14 amino acids. The germline gives CDR1 MNHEY, CDR2 SVGAGI. V dropped 4 bases and J dropped 0 bases, with 6 bases sitting between them. CDR3 residues: CASSWTATNEKLFF. As DNA, the CDR3 is TGTGCCAGCAGTTGGACAGCAACTAATGAAAAACTGTTTTTT.

The rearrangement uses TRBV12-5 and TRBJ1-4, with 8 nucleotides matching TRBD1. Germline V CDR1 and CDR2: LGHNT, FRNRAP. V lost 6 bases, J lost 10 bases, and 10 bases stayed unmatched. CDR3 size: 14 residues. DNA for the CDR3: TGTGCTAGTGGCCTGGGACAGGCACAGGGAAAACTGTTTTTT. Translation: CASGLGQAQGKLFF.

The chain is built from TRBV4-1 and TRBJ2-3, with TRBD1 matching 12 bases. Germline V gene sequence: CDR1 MGHRA, CDR2 YSYEKL. Trimming took 6 bases from V and 2 from J; bases not matched to a gene: 9. The CDR3 length is 17 residues. The CDR3 DNA is TGCGCCAGCAGTTTCACCGGGACAGGGGGCAACACAGATACGCAGTATTTT. Translating gives CASSFTGTGGNTDTQYF.

The genes are TRBV11-2 and TRBJ1-5, with 8 bases aligning to TRBD1. V was pared by 5 bases and J by 2 bases, with 5 bases of the junction left unmatched. This CDR3 region has 15 residues. Germline CDR1 reads SGHAT; CDR2 reads FQNNGV. CDR3 amino acids: CASSPGQGGNQPQHF. For the CDR3, the DNA is TGTGCCAGCAGCCCTGGACAGGGTGGCAATCAGCCCCAGCATTTT.

The rearrangement uses TRBV7-9 and TRBJ1-2, with D perhaps matching TRBD1 (6 bases). The CDR3 consists of 13 residues. Trimming removed 3 bases from V and 10 bases from J, with 15 bases in between. CDR1 and CDR2 from the germline V gene are SEHNR and FQNEAQ (reference sequence). The CDR3 bases are TGTGCCAGCAGCTTTGGACAGCCCTATCACTACACCTTC. As protein: CASSFGQPYHYTF.

The genes are TRBV21-1 and TRBJ2-3; whether TRBD2, the table's D call, matches the DNA was not checked. TRBV21-1 is a known pseudogene. The CDR3 extends over 17 amino acids. CDR3 bases: TGTGCCAGCAGCAAAGACCCGGGACTCCTGGTCCTTGATACGCAGTATTTT. Its protein product is CASSKDPGLLVLDTQYF.

This clone was found once. One end of the junction varies from germline; a read error may be responsible. The chain recombines TRBV6-1 with TRBJ1-3, with TRBD1 identical over 9 bases. The CDR3 extends over 15 amino acids. Looked up from germline, CDR1 is MNHNS and CDR2 is SASEGT. The CDR3 DNA follows: TGTGCCAGCAGTGCGGGACAGGGAGGTGGAAACACCACATATTTT. This translates into CASSAGQGGGNTTYF.

The chain uses TRBV10-3 and TRBJ2-1, with 7 bases fitting TRBD2. CDR1 and CDR2 from the germline V gene are ENHRY and SYGVKD. CDR3 length equals 17 residues. V was clipped by 2 bases and J by 2 bases; unmatched bases: 9. As DNA, the CDR3 is TGTGCCATCAGTGAGGGTAACAGAGCGGGGACCTACAATGAGCAGTTCTTC. This sequence encodes CAISEGNRAGTYNEQFF.